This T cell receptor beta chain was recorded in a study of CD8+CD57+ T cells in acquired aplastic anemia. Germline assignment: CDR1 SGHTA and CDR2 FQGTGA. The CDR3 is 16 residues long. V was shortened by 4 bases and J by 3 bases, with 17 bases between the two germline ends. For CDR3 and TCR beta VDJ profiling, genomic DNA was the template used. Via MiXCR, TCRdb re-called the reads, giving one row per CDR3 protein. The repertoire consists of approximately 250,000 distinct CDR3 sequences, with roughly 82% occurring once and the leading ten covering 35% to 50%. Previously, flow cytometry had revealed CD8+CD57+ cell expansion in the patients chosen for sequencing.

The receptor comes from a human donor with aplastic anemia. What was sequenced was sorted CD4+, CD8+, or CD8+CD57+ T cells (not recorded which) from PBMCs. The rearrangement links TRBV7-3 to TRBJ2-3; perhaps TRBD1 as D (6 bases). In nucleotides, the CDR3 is TGTGCCAGCAGCTACCAAACAGGGTTAGGTACAGATACGCAGTATTTT. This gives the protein CASSYQTGLGTDTQYF.